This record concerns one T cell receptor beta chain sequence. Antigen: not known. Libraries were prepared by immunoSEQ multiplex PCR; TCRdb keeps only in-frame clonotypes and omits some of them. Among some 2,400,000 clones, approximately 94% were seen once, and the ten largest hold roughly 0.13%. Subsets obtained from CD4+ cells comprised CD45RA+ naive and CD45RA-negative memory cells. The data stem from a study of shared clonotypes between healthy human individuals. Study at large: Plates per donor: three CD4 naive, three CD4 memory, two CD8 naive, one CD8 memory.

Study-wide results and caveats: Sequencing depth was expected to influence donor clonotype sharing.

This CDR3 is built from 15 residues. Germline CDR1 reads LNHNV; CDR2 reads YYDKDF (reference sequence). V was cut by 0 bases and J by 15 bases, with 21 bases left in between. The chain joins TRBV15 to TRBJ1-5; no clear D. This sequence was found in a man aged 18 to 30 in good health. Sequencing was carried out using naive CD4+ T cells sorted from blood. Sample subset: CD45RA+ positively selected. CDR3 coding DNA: TGTGCCACCAGCAGAGATAGCCTCCCCCAACGGGCAGTGCATTTT. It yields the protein CATSRDSLPQRAVHF.